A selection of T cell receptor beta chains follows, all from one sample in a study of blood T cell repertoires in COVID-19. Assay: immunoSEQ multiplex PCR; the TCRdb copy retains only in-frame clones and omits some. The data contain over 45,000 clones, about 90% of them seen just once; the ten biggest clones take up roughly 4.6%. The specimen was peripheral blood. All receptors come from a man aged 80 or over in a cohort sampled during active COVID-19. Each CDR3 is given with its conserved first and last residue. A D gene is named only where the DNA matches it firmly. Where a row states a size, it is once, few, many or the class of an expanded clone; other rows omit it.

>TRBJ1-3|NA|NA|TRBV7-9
CASTPSLSGNTIYF
TGTGCCAGCACCCCGTCCCTATCTGGAAACACCATATATTTT
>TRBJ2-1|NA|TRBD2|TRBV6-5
CASSPTSGSWNEQFF
TGTGCCAGCAGTCCAACTAGCGGGAGCTGGAATGAGCAGTTCTTC
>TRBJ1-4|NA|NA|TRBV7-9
CASSPDRDLNEKLFF
TGTGCCAGCAGCCCAGACAGAGACTTAAATGAAAAACTGTTTTTT
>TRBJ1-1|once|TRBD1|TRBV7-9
CASSYGQENTEAFF
TGTGCCAGCAGCTACGGACAGGAGAACACTGAAGCTTTCTTT
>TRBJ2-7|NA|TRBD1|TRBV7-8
CASSLKGRGHEQYF
TGTGCCAGCAGCTTAAAGGGCAGGGGGCACGAGCAGTACTTC
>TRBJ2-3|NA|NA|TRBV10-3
CAISGDLQDTQYF
TGTGCCATCAGTGGAGACTTACAAGATACGCAGTATTTT
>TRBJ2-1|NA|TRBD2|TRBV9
CASSVEIAGEQFF
TGTGCCAGCAGCGTAGAAATAGCGGGTGAGCAGTTCTTC
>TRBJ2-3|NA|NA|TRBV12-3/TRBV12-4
CASSSEGGDTQYF
TGTGCCAGCAGTTCGGAGGGCGGGGATACGCAGTATTTT
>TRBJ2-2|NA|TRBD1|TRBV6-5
CASRTGGTGELFF
TGTGCCAGCAGGACAGGGGGCACCGGGGAGCTGTTTTTT
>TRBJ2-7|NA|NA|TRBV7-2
CASSLAAGSYEQYF
TGTGCCAGCAGCTTAGCGGCTGGCTCCTACGAGCAGTACTTC
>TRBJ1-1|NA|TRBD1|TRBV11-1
CASSRDRETEAFF
TGTGCCAGCAGCCGGGACAGGGAAACTGAAGCTTTCTTT
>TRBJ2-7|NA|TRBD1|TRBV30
CAWTPGTGLYEQYF
TGTGCCTGGACTCCCGGGACAGGGCTATACGAGCAGTACTTC
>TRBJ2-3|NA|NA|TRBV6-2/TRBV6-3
CASSNGPRTGGFTDTQYF
TGTGCCAGCAGTAATGGGCCCCGGACGGGGGGCTTTACAGATACGCAGTATTTT
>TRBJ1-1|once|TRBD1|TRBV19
CASSIDGTNRGRGAFF
TGTGCCAGTAGTATAGACGGAACTAACAGGGGGCGAGGAGCTTTCTTT
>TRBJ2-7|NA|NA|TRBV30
CAWSRAGATYEQYF
TGTGCCTGGTCTAGGGCAGGGGCTACCTACGAGCAGTACTTC
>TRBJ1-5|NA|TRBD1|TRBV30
CAWGTGVGPPQHF
TGTGCCTGGGGGACAGGGGTTGGTCCGCCCCAGCATTTT
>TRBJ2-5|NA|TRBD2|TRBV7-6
CASSPGLAGGRETQYF
TGTGCCAGCAGCCCCGGACTAGCGGGAGGTAGGGAGACCCAGTACTTC
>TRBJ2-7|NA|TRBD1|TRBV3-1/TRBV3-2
CASSQAGQGAFSYEQYF
TGTGCCAGCAGCCAAGCGGGACAGGGGGCGTTCTCCTACGAGCAGTACTTC
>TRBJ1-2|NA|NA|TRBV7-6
CASSPDSNGYTF
TGTGCCAGCAGCCCCGACAGCAATGGCTACACCTTC
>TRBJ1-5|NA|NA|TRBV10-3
CASNRDLSSPQHF
TGTGCCTCAAACAGGGATCTCTCTTCGCCCCAGCATTTT
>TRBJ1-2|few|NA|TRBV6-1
CASSEAWGDYGYTF
TGTGCCAGCAGTGAAGCGTGGGGGGACTATGGCTACACCTTC
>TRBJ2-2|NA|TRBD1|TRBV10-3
CAISEPRGYTGELFF
TGTGCCATCAGTGAGCCCAGGGGGTACACCGGGGAGCTGTTTTTT
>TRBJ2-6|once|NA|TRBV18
CASSSTVNSGANVLTF
TGTGCCAGCTCATCAACGGTCAATTCTGGGGCCAACGTCCTGACTTTC
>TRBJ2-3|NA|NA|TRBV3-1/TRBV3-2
CASVGGMTDTQYF
TGTGCCAGCGTGGGGGGAATGACAGATACGCAGTATTTT
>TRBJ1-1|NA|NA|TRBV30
CAWSERGGHTEAFF
TGTGCCTGGAGTGAGAGGGGGGGGCACACTGAAGCTTTCTTT
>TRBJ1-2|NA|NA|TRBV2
CASSERGARIYGYTF
TGTGCCAGCAGTGAACGGGGGGCGCGGATCTATGGCTACACCTTC
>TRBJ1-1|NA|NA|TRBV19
CASREGGLNTEAFF
TGTGCCAGTAGGGAAGGAGGGTTGAACACTGAAGCTTTCTTT
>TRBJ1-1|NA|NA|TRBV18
CASSPLGNTEAFF
TGTGCCAGCTCACCACTCGGGAACACTGAAGCTTTCTTT
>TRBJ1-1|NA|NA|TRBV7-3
CASSQSVGSTEAFF
TGTGCCAGCAGCCAATCTGTGGGGAGCACTGAAGCTTTCTTT
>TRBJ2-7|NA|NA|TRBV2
CASRGGSYEQYF
TGTGCCAGCCGGGGTGGGTCCTACGAGCAGTACTTC
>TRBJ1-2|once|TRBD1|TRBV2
CASSRTGGPYGYTF
TGTGCCAGCAGTCGGACAGGGGGTCCCTATGGCTACACCTTC
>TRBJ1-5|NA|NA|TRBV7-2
CASSLGGGSNQPQHF
TGTGCCAGCAGCCTGGGGGGGGGTAGCAATCAGCCCCAGCATTTT
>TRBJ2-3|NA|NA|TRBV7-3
CASSRGFSTDTQYF
TGTGCCAGCAGCCGGGGATTTAGCACAGATACGCAGTATTTT